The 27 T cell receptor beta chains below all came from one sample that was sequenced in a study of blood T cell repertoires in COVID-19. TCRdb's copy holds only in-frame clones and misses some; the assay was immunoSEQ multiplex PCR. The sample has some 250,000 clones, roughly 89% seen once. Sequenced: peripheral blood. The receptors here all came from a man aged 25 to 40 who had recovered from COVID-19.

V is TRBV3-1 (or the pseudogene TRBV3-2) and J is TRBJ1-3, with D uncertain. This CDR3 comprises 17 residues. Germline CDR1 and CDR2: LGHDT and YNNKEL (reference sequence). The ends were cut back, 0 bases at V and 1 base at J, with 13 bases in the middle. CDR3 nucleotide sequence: TGTGCCAGCAGCCAAGATGTTGGCAGTTTTTCTGGAAACACCATATATTTT. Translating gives CASSQDVGSFSGNTIYF.

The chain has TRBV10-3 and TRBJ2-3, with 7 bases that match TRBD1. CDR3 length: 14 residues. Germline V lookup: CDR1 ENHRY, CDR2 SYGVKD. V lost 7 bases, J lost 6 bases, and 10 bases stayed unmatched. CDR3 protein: CAIKGPGGWDTQYF. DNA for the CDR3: TGTGCCATCAAGGGGCCAGGGGGTTGGGATACGCAGTATTTT.

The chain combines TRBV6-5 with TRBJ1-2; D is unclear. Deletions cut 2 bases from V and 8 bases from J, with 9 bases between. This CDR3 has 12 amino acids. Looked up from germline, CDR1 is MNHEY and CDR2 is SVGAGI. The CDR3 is CASSYRRGGYTF. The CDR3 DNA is TGTGCCAGCAGTTACCGGCGAGGGGGCTACACCTTC.

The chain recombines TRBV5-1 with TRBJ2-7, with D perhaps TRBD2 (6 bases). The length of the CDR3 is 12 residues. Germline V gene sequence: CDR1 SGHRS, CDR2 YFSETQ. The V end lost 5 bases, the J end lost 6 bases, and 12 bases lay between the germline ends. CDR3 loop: CASSTGAGEQYF. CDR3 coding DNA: TGCGCCAGCAGTACGGGAGCAGGCGAGCAGTACTTC.

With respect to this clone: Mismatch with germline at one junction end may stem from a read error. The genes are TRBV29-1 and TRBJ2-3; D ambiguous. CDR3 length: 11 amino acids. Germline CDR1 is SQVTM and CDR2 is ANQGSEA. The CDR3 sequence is CSVEATQRWYF. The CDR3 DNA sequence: TGCAGCGTCGAAGCGACCCAGAGGTGGTATTTT.

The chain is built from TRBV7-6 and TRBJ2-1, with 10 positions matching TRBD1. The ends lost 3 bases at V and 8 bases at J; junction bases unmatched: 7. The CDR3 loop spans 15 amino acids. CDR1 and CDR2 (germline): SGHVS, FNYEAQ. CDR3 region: CASSLGGQGLHEQFF. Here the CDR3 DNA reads TGTGCCAGCAGCTTGGGGGGACAGGGGCTCCATGAGCAGTTCTTC.

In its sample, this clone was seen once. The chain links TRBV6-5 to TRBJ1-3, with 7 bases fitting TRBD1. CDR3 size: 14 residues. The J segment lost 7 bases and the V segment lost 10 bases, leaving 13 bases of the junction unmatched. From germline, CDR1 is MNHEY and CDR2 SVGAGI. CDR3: CATRVTGVLNTIYF. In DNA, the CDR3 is TGTGCCACCCGGGTAACAGGGGTGTTGAACACCATATATTTT.

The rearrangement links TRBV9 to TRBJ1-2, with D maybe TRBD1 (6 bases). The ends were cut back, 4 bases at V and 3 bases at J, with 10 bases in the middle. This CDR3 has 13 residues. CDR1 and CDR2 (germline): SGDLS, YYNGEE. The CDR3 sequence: CASSKQGYYGYTF. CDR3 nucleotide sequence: TGTGCCAGCAGCAAACAGGGTTACTATGGCTACACCTTC.

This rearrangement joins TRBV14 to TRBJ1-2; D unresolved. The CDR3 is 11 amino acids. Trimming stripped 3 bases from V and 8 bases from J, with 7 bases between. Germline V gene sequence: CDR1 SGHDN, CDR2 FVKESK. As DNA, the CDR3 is TGTGCCAGCAGCCAGGAGAAGGGCTACACCTTC. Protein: CASSQEKGYTF.

The CDR3 spells CASSAHRDSSRGYTF. The DNA for the CDR3 is TGTGCCAGCAGCGCCCACCGGGACAGTTCGAGGGGCTACACCTTC. V gene TRBV9 combines with J gene TRBJ1-2; 7 nucleotides line up with TRBD1. Trimming at V came to 3 bases and at J to 8 bases, leaving 13 bases not matched to a gene. The CDR3 sequence is 15 residues long. The germline gives CDR1 SGDLS, CDR2 YYNGEE.

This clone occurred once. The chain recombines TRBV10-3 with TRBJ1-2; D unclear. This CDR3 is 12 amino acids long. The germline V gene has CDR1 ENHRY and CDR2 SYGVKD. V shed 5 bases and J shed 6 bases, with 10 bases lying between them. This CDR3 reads CAISREANGYTF. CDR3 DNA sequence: TGTGCCATCAGTCGGGAGGCTAATGGCTACACCTTC.

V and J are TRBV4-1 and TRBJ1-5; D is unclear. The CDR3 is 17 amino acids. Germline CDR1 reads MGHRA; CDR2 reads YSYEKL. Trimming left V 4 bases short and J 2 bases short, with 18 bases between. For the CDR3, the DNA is TGCGCCAGCAGCCCAGTTTCCGGGAGCCTAGGCAATCAGCCCCAGCATTTT. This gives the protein CASSPVSGSLGNQPQHF.

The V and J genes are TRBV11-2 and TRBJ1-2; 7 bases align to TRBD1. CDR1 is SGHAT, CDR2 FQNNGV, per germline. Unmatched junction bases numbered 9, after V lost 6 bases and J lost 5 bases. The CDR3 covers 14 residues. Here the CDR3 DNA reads TGTGCCAGCAGTTTTACAGAACAGGGGTATGGCTACACCTTC. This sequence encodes CASSFTEQGYGYTF.

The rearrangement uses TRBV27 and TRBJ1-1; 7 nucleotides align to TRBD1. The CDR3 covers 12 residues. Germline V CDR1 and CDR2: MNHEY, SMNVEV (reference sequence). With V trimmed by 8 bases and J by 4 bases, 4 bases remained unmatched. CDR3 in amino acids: CASEGTATEAFF. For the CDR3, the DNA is TGTGCCAGCGAAGGGACAGCCACTGAAGCTTTCTTT.

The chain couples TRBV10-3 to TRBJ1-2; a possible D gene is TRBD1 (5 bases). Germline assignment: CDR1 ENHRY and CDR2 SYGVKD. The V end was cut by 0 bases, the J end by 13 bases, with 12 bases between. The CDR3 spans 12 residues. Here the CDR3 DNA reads TGTGCCATCAGTGAGTCCTTCAGGGTTCTCACCTTC. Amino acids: CAISESFRVLTF.

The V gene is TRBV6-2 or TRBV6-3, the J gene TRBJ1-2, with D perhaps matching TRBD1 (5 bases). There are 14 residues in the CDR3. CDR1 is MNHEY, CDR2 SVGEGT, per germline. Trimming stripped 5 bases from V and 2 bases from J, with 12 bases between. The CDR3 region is CASSPGGFNYGYTF. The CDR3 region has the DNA TGTGCCAGCAGTCCGGGGGGTTTCAACTATGGCTACACCTTC.

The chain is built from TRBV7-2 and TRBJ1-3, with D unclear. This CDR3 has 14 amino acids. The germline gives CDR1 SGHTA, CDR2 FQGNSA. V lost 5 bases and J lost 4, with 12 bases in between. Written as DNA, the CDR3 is TGTGCCAGCAGCCTCCGACTGCCCGGAAACACCATATATTTT. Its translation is CASSLRLPGNTIYF.

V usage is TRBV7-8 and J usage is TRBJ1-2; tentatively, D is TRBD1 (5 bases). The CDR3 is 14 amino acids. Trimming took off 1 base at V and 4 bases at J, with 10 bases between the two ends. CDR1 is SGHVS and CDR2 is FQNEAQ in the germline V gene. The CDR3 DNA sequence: TGTGCCAGCAGCTTAGGCAGGGAAGGCTATGGCTACACCTTC. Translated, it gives CASSLGREGYGYTF.

The CDR3 region has the DNA TGTGCCAGCCGCCCTCTTATGAGCGGGGGCACAGATACGCAGTATTTT. This encodes CASRPLMSGGTDTQYF. The V gene is TRBV27, the J gene TRBJ2-3; 7 bases agree with TRBD2. With 8 bases clipped from V and 1 base from J, the junction kept 12 bases outside the gene matches. Germline lookup yields CDR1 MNHEY and CDR2 SMNVEV (reference sequence). The CDR3 is 16 residues long.

The chain's CDR3 is CASMASDSIQPQHF. The CDR3 DNA is TGTGCCAGTATGGCCTCGGACAGTATCCAGCCCCAGCATTTT. This chain connects TRBV19 to TRBJ1-5; a possible D gene is TRBD1 (6 bases). The ends were cut back, 7 bases at V and 7 bases at J, with 17 bases in the middle. The CDR3 is 14 residues long. CDR1 LNHDA and CDR2 SQIVND come from the germline V gene (reference sequence).

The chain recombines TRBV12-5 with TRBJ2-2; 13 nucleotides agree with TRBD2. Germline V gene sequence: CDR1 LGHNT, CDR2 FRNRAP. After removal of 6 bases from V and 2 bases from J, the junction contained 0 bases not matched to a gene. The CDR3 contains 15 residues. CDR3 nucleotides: TGTGCTAGTGGGGGACTAGCGGGAAACACCGGGGAGCTGTTTTTT. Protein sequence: CASGGLAGNTGELFF.

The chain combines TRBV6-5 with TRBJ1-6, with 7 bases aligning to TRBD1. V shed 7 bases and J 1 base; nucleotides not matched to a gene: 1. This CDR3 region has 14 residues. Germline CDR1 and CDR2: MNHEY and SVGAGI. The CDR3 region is CASTGGSYNSPLHF. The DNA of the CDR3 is TGTGCCAGCACAGGGGGTTCCTATAATTCACCCCTCCACTTT.

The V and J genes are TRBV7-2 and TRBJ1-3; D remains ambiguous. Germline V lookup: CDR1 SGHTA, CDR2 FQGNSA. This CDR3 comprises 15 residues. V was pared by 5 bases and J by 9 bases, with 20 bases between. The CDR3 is CASSPEAGFMGTIYF. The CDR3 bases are TGTGCCAGCAGCCCCGAGGCGGGGTTTATGGGCACCATATATTTT.

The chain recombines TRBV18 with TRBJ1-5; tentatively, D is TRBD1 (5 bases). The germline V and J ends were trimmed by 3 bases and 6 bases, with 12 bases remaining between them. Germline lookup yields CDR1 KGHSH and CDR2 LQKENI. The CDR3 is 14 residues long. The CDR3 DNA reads TGTGCCAGCTCACCTGGACGGGGGGGTCAGCCCCAGCATTTT. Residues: CASSPGRGGQPQHF. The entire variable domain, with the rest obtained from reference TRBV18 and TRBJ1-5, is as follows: NAGVMQNPRHLVRRRGQEARLRCSPMKGHSHVYWYRQLPEEGLKFMVYLQKENIIDESGMPKERFSAEFPKEGPSILRIQQVVRGDSAAYFCASSPGRGGQPQHFGDGTRLSIL.

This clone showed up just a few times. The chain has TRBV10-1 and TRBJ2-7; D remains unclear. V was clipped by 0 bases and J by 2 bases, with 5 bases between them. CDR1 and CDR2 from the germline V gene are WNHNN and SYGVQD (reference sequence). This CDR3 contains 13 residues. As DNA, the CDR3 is TGCGCCAGCAGTGAGTCAACTGCCTACGAGCAGTACTTC. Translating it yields CASSESTAYEQYF.

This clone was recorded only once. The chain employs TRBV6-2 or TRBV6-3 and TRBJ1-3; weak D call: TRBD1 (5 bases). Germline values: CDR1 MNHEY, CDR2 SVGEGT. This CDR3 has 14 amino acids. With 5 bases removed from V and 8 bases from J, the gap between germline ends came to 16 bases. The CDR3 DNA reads TGTGCCAGCAGTCCCACAGAAGGACACCACACCATATATTTT. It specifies CASSPTEGHHTIYF.

DNA of the CDR3: TGTGCCAGCTCACAGGGGCTGGAAGGGGCTGAAGCTTTCTTT. Translation gives CASSQGLEGAEAFF. The chain joins TRBV18 to TRBJ1-1; tentative D call: TRBD1 (5 bases). Germline CDR1 KGHSH, CDR2 LQKENI. The V end was cut by 4 bases, the J end by 6 bases, with 15 bases between. The CDR3 covers 14 residues.